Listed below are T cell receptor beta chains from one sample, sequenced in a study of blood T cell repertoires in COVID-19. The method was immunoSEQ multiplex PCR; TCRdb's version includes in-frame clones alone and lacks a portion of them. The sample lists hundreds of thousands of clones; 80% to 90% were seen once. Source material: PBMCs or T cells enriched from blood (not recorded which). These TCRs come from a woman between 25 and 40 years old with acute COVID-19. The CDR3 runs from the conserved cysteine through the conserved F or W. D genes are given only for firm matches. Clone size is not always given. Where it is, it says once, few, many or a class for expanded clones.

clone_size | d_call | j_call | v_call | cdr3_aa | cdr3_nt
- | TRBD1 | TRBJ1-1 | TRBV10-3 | CAITQGGPGDTEAFF | TGTGCCATCACCCAGGGGGGTCCAGGGGACACTGAAGCTTTCTTT
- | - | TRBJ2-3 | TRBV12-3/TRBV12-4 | CASSLRDTQYF | TGTGCCAGCAGTTTGAGGGATACGCAGTATTTT
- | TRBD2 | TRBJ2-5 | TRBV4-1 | CASSQDHRTSRGDQYF | TGCGCCAGCAGCCAAGATCATCGAACAAGCCGGGGGGACCAGTACTTC
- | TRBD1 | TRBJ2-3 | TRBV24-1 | CATSGSQGTDTQYF | TGTGCCACCAGTGGGTCACAGGGGACAGATACGCAGTATTTT
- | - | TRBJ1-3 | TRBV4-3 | CASSQERDDTIYF | TGCGCCAGCAGCCAAGAGCGGGATGACACCATATATTTT
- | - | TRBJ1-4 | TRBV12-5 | CASGPSQGTNEKLFF | TGTGCTAGTGGTCCTTCCCAGGGCACTAATGAAAAACTGTTTTTT
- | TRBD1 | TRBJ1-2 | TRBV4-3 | CASSHPGQGHGYTF | TGCGCCAGCAGCCACCCGGGACAGGGGCATGGCTACACCTTC
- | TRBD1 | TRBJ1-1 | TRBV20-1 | CSASDRAGTEAFF | TGCAGTGCTAGTGACAGGGCTGGCACTGAAGCTTTCTTT
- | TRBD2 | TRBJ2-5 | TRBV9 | CASSVDPLAGGRQETQYF | TGTGCCAGCAGCGTAGACCCATTAGCGGGGGGGCGGCAAGAGACCCAGTACTTC
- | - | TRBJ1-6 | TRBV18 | CASSPNHLSSYNSPLHF | TGTGCCAGCTCACCCAACCACTTGAGCTCCTATAATTCACCCCTCCACTTT
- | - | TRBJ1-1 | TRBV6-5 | CASTEGGGRRTFF | TGTGCCAGCACCGAAGGGGGAGGGAGGAGGACTTTCTTT
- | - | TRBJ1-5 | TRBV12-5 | CASVGGQTSNQPQHF | TGTGCTAGTGTAGGTGGGCAGACTAGCAATCAGCCCCAGCATTTT
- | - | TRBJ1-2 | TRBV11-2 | CASSSLRRVAGYTF | TGTGCCAGCAGCTCCCTTCGGCGGGTAGCTGGCTACACCTTC
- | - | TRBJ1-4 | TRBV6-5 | CAARVGATGKLFF | TGTGCCGCCCGGGTGGGGGCTACGGGAAAACTGTTTTTT
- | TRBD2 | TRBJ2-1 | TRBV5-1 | CASSPRGGLEGEQFF | TGCGCCAGCTCACCCCGGGGGGGCCTAGAGGGTGAGCAGTTCTTC
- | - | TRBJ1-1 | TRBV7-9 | CASSFGVQEAFF | TGTGCCAGCAGCTTCGGGGTGCAAGAAGCTTTCTTT
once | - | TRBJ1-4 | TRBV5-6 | CASSWGGGTELEKLFF | TGTGCCAGCAGCTGGGGAGGGGGGACTGAACTTGAAAAACTGTTTTTT
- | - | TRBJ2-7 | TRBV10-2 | CASNAGHEQYF | TGCGCCAGCAACGCGGGCCACGAGCAGTACTTC
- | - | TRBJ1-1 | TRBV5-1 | CASSLGGSTEAFF | TGCGCCAGCAGCTTGGGTGGGAGCACTGAAGCTTTCTTT
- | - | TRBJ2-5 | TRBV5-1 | CASSLASTEETQYF | TGCGCCAGCAGCTTGGCCTCGACAGAAGAGACCCAGTACTTC
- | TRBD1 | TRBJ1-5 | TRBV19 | CASSMSLVGGGLGNQPQHF | TGTGCCAGTAGTATGTCACTGGTAGGGGGCGGGCTCGGCAATCAGCCCCAGCATTTT
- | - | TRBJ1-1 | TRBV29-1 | CSVRPPLRDTEAFF | TGCAGCGTTCGACCCCCTCTTCGGGACACTGAAGCTTTCTTT
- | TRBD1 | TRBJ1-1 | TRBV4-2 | CASSPGQGGTEAFF | TGTGCCAGCTCTCCTGGACAGGGGGGGACTGAAGCTTTCTTT
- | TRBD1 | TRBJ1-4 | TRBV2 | CASRPDRGGNEKLFF | TGTGCCAGCAGGCCCGACAGGGGAGGTAATGAAAAACTGTTTTTT
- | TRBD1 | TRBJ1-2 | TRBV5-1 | CASSLEGRGDGYTF | TGCGCCAGCAGCTTGGAAGGCAGGGGGGATGGCTACACCTTC
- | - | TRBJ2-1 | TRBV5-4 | CASSGLSSYNEQFF | TGTGCCAGCAGCGGACTGAGCTCCTACAATGAGCAGTTCTTC
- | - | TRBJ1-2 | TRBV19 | CASSILGGHVNTF | TGTGCCAGTAGTATACTCGGCGGACACGTCAACACCTTC
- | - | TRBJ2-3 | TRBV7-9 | CASSLGPGGTDTQYF | TGTGCCAGCAGCTTAGGGCCGGGGGGCACAGATACGCAGTATTTT
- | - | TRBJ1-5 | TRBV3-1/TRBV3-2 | CASSQDGEQPQHF | TGTGCCAGCAGCCAAGATGGGGAGCAGCCCCAGCATTTT
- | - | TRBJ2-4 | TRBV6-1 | CASSEVEDIQYF | TGTGCCAGCAGTGAAGTCGAGGACATTCAGTACTTC
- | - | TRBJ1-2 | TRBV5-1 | CASKPGQDYGYTF | TGCGCCAGCAAGCCGGGACAAGATTATGGCTACACCTTC
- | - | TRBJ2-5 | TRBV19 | CASRETQYF | TGTGCCAGCCGAGAGACCCAGTACTTC
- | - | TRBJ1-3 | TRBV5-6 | CASNTMAAGNTIYF | TGTGCCAGCAACACTATGGCGGCTGGAAACACCATATATTTT
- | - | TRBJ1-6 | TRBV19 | CASATTLGNSPLHF | TGTGCCAGTGCGACCACTCTGGGCAATTCACCCCTCCACTTT
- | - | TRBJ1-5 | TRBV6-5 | CASSYVFSSNQPQHF | TGTGCCAGCAGTTACGTCTTTTCCAGCAATCAGCCCCAGCATTTT
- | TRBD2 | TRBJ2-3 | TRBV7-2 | CASSLLRGGGTDTQYF | TGTGCCAGCAGCTTACTCCGGGGGGGCGGGACAGATACGCAGTATTTT
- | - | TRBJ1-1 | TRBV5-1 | CASSPGGGTEAFF | TGCGCCAGCAGCCCCGGTGGCGGAACTGAAGCTTTCTTT
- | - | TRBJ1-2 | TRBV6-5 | CASRPTGLSGYTF | TGTGCCAGCAGACCGACAGGACTGAGTGGCTACACCTTC
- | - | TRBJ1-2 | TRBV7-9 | CASSPYNYGYTF | TGTGCCAGCAGCCCCTATAACTATGGCTACACCTTC
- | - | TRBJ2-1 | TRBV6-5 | CASSYWDSYNEQFF | TGTGCCAGCAGTTACTGGGACTCTTACAATGAGCAGTTCTTC
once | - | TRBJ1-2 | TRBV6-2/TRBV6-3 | CASSYSGGSGYTF | TGTGCCAGCAGTTACTCTGGGGGGTCTGGCTACACCTTC
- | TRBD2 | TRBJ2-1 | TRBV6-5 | CASRRLAGYNEQFF | TGTGCCAGCAGACGACTAGCGGGGTACAATGAGCAGTTCTTC
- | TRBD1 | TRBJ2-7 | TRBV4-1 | CASSQTQGYEQYF | TGCGCCAGCAGCCAAACACAGGGGTACGAGCAGTACTTC